The sequence of this T cell receptor beta chain was determined in a study of T cells in Graves' hyperthyroidism and ophthalmopathy. Diagnosis rested on symptoms, serum thyroxine and TRAb, thyroid ultrasound, and orbital computed tomography. Fresh peripheral blood, approximately 9.6 ml, yielded the PBMCs. This CDR3 has 12 amino acids. Germline-derived CDR1 and CDR2 are GTSNPN and SVGIG (reference sequence). Between the trimmed V and J ends, which lost 3 bases and 7 bases, there was a span of 12 bases. This clonotype was found many times. RNA transcripts served as the template for amplifying TCR beta CDR3 regions. First-round RT-PCR with HTBI primers amplified the TCR CDR3 region. TCRdb re-derived calls from the multiplex PCR reads in MiXCR, one entry per CDR3 protein. This sample has 350,000 to 450,000 distinct CDR3 sequences, with over 13% found just once.

The sequence was collected from a middle-aged man with Graves' ophthalmopathy. Material: blood. The chain couples TRBV30 to TRBJ2-5; D call uncertain. CDR3 coding DNA: TGTGCCTGGAGCGAAGGGTGGGGGACCCAGTACTTC. Protein: CAWSEGWGTQYF.